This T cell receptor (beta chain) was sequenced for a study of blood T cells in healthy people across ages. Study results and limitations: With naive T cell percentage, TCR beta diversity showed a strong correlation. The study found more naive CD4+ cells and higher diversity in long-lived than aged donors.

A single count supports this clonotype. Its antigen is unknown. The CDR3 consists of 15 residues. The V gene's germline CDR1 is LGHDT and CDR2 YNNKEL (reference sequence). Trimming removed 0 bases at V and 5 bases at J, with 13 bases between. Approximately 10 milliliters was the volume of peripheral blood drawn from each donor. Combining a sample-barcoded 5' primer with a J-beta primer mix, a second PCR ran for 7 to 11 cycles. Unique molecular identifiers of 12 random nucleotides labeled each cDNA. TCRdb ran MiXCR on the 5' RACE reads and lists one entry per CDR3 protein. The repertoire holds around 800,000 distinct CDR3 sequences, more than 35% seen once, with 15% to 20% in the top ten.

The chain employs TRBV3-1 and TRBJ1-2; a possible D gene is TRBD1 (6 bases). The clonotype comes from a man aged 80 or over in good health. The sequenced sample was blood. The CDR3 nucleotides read TGTGCCAGCAGCCAAGATCTAGGGGGGGGGTATGGCTACACCTTC. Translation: CASSQDLGGGYGYTF.